Below are 12 T cell receptor beta chains sequenced from a single sample in a study of shared clonotypes between healthy human individuals. The assay was immunoSEQ multiplex PCR, and TCRdb's table has in-frame clones only and misses some. The data show about 2,500,000 clones, around 94% seen once. The sequenced sample consisted of naive CD4+ T cells sorted from blood. Described subset: CD45RA+ positively selected. These receptors were taken from a man in his late teens or twenties in good health.

V and J are TRBV7-2 and TRBJ2-5; a weak D match, TRBD1 (6 bases). The CDR3 sequence is 14 residues long. Germline assignment: CDR1 SGHTA and CDR2 FQGNSA. Trimming cost V 6 bases and J 5 bases, with 16 bases left between them. The CDR3 region is CASSAQGQGETQYF. The CDR3 region has the DNA TGTGCCAGCAGTGCCCAGGGCCAGGGGGAGACCCAGTACTTC.

This chain connects TRBV6-6 to TRBJ2-6; TRBD1 matches 7 bases. Germline V CDR1 and CDR2: MNHNY, SVGAGI (reference sequence). V shed 5 bases, J shed 2 bases, and the junction held 6 bases outside the gene matches. CDR3 size: 16 residues. Written as DNA, the CDR3 is TGTGCCAGCAGTCGAGCCGACAGGGCTGGGGCCAACGTCCTGACTTTC. This sequence encodes CASSRADRAGANVLTF.

V and J are TRBV7-2 and TRBJ2-3; no firm D call. Trimming cost V 5 bases and J 6 bases, with 12 bases left between them. CDR1 is SGHTA, CDR2 FQGNSA, per germline. The CDR3 sequence is 13 residues long. CDR3 DNA sequence: TGTGCCAGCAGCCCACGGTATGGGGATACGCAGTATTTT. It encodes CASSPRYGDTQYF.

This rearrangement joins TRBV6-1 to TRBJ2-7, with TRBD2 identical over 9 bases. Looked up from germline, CDR1 is MNHNS and CDR2 is SASEGT. This CDR3 spans 15 amino acids. With 1 base clipped from V and 3 bases from J, the junction kept 4 bases outside the gene matches. DNA for the CDR3: TGTGCCAGCAGTGAAGGTCGAGCGGGGGGCTACGAGCAGTACTTC. As protein: CASSEGRAGGYEQYF.

This clone was seen a single time. The CDR3 DNA reads as TGTGCCATCAGTGAGGAGATAGCGGGGGGTGATGAGCAGTTCTTC. It is translated as CAISEEIAGGDEQFF. The V call is TRBV10-3, the J call TRBJ2-1, with TRBD2 identical over 10 bases. Looked up from germline, CDR1 is ENHRY and CDR2 is SYGVKD. V trimming: 2 bases; J trimming: 8 bases; junction bases outside the gene matches: 6. This CDR3 is 15 amino acids long.

This chain joins TRBV25-1 and TRBJ2-3; 7 bases map to TRBD1. The V gene's germline CDR1 is MGHDK and CDR2 SYGVNS. Losses at the gene ends were 1 base for V and 9 bases for J; bases not matched to a gene: 4. The CDR3 is 13 residues long. CDR3 DNA sequence: TGTGCCAGCAGTGAATCCGGGACAGCGACGCAGTATTTT. This codes for CASSESGTATQYF.

This chain uses TRBV19 with TRBJ1-2; D unclear. Germline-derived CDR1 and CDR2 are LNHDA and SQIVND (reference sequence). This CDR3 region has 14 residues. Trimming shortened V by 7 bases and J by 4 bases, and 16 bases separated the two germline ends. The CDR3 here is CASMALGYGYGYTF. The CDR3 DNA follows: TGTGCCAGTATGGCCCTGGGGTATGGCTATGGCTACACCTTC.

V usage is TRBV7-3 and J usage is TRBJ2-2; D may match TRBD1 or TRBD2 (6 bases each). The CDR3 contains 16 residues. With 2 bases removed from V and 6 bases from J, the gap between germline ends came to 16 bases. Germline-derived CDR1 and CDR2 are SGHTA and FQGTGA. CDR3 region: CASSLYPGAKSGELFF. The CDR3, as DNA: TGTGCCAGCAGCTTATATCCGGGGGCGAAATCCGGGGAGCTGTTTTTT.

J is TRBJ2-5 and V is TRBV5-1, with 9 bases lining up with TRBD2. The J call may be wrong; the DNA end is better matched by TRBJ2-7. From germline, CDR1 is SGHRS and CDR2 YFSETQ. This CDR3 region has 15 residues. The CDR3: CASSPLGLASYEQYF. For the CDR3, the DNA is TGCGCCAGCAGCCCGCTGGGACTAGCAAGCTACGAGCAGTACTTC.

V gene TRBV5-1 combines with J gene TRBJ2-7; D not resolved. The CDR3 contains 14 residues. V gave up 1 base and J gave up 0 bases, with 8 bases separating them. CDR1 and CDR2 from the germline V gene are SGHRS and YFSETQ. CDR3 in amino acids: CASSLLSGSYEQYF. The CDR3 region has the DNA TGCGCCAGCAGCTTGCTTTCAGGCTCCTACGAGCAGTACTTC.

The genes are TRBV5-1 and TRBJ1-2, with D possibly TRBD1 on 5 matching bases. V gave up 0 bases and J gave up 3 bases, with 12 bases separating them. CDR3 length equals 15 residues. Germline CDR1 is SGHRS and CDR2 is YFSETQ. The chain's CDR3 is CASSLAEGLHYGYTF. Written as DNA, the CDR3 is TGCGCCAGCAGCTTGGCCGAGGGGCTACACTATGGCTACACCTTC.

This clone appeared a single time. V usage is TRBV7-3 and J usage is TRBJ2-5, with unresolved D. This CDR3 contains 13 residues. V lost 3 bases and J lost 3, with 8 bases in between. Per germline, CDR1 SGHTA and CDR2 FQGTGA. The CDR3 sequence is CASSFQREETQYF. Written as DNA, the CDR3 is TGTGCCAGCAGCTTCCAAAGGGAAGAGACCCAGTACTTC.